Following are 5 T cell receptor beta chains from one sample sequenced in a study of pediatric ulcerative colitis. The table came from immunoSEQ multiplex PCR; TCRdb's copy has only in-frame clones and leaves some out. The sample yields tens of thousands of clones, 75% to 85% seen once. Source material: blood. Receptors originate from a boy between 10 and 17 years old with moderate ulcerative colitis.

This clone was recorded only once. The gene calls are TRBV19 and TRBJ2-1, with D uncertain. The CDR3 has 12 residues. The V gene lost 7 bases and the J gene lost 7 bases, with 11 bases spanning the gap. CDR1 is LNHDA, CDR2 SQIVND, per germline (reference sequence). The CDR3 is CASKGLGNEQFF. The CDR3 bases are TGTGCCAGTAAGGGTTTGGGAAATGAGCAGTTCTTC.

The chain links TRBV6-9 to TRBJ1-2; D possibly corresponds to TRBD1 (5 bases). The CDR3 has 11 amino acids. The V gene lost 3 bases and the J gene lost 12 bases, with 11 bases spanning the gap. CDR1 is MNHGY and CDR2 is SVAAGI in the germline V gene. CDR3 sequence reads: CASSYPGPNTF. The DNA of the CDR3 is TGTGCCAGCAGTTACCCGGGACCCAACACCTTC.

This rearrangement joins TRBV19 to TRBJ1-2, with 7 bases that match TRBD1. The CDR3 has 11 amino acids. Germline CDR1 LNHDA, CDR2 SQIVND (reference sequence). In DNA, the CDR3 is TGTGTTGCAGGGGGGAACTATGGCTACACCTTC. Amino acid sequence: CVAGGNYGYTF.

The gene calls are TRBV18 and TRBJ1-1, with a weak D call TRBD1 (5 bases). The germline V gene has CDR1 KGHSH and CDR2 LQKENI. V was clipped by 3 bases and J by 1 base, with 12 bases between them. This CDR3 comprises 15 residues. In DNA form, the CDR3 reads TGTGCCAGCTCACCCCGCAAAGGGGAGAACACTGAAGCTTTCTTT. Translation: CASSPRKGENTEAFF.

The chain links TRBV5-1 to TRBJ2-1; possibly TRBD1 for D (6 bases). CDR1 and CDR2 (germline): SGHRS, YFSETQ. V was trimmed by 6 bases and J by 2 bases, leaving 9 bases between them. The CDR3 spans 13 residues. CDR3 residues: CASTRDTYNEQFF. The DNA for the CDR3 is TGCGCCAGCACCCGGGACACCTACAATGAGCAGTTCTTC.